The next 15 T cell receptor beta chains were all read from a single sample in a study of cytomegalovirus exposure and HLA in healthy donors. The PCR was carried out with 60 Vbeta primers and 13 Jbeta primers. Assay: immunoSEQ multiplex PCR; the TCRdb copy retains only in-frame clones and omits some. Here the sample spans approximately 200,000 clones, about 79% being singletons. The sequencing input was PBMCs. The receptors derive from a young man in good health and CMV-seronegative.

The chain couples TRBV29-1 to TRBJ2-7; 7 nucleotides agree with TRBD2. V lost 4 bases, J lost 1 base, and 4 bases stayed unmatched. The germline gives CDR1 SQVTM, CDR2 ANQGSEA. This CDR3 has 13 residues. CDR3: CSVGLAVSYEQYF. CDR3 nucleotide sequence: TGCAGCGTTGGGCTAGCGGTGTCCTACGAGCAGTACTTC.

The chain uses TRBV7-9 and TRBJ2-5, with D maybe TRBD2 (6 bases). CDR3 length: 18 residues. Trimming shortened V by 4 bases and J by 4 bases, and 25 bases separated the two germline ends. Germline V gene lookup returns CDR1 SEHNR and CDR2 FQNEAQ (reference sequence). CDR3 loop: CASSYPGTSGLMGETQYF. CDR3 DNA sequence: TGTGCCAGCAGCTACCCGGGGACTTCGGGACTCATGGGAGAGACCCAGTACTTC.

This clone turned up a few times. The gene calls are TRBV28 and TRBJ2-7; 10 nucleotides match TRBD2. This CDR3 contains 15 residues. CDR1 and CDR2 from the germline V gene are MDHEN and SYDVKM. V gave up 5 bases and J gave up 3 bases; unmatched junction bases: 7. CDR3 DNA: TGTGCCAGCAGTGCCCCTAGCGGGAGTAACTACGAGCAGTACTTC. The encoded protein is CASSAPSGSNYEQYF.

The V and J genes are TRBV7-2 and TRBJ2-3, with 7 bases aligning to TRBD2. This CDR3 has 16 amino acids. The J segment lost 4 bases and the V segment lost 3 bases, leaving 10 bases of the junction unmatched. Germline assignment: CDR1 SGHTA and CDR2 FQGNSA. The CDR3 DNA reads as TGTGCCAGCAGCTTTAGTTGGGGGGGGGTATCAGATACGCAGTATTTT. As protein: CASSFSWGGVSDTQYF.

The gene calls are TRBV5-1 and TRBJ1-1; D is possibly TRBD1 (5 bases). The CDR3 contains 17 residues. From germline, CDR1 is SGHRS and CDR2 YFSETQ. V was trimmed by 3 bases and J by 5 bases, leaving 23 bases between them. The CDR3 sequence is CASSYQSGTREGTEAFF. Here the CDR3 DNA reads TGCGCCAGCAGCTACCAATCGGGTACCCGGGAGGGGACTGAAGCTTTCTTT.

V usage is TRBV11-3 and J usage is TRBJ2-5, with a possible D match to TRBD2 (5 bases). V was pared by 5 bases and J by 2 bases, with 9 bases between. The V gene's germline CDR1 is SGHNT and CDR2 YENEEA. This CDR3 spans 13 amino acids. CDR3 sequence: CASSPSPQETQYF. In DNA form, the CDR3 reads TGTGCCAGCAGCCCTAGCCCTCAAGAGACCCAGTACTTC.

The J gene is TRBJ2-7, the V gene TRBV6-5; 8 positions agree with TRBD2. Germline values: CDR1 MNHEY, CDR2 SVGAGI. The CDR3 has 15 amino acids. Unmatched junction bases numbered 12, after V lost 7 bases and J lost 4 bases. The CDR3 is CASTPFAGGSYEQYF. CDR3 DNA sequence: TGTGCCAGCACCCCCTTCGCGGGAGGTAGTTACGAGCAGTACTTC.

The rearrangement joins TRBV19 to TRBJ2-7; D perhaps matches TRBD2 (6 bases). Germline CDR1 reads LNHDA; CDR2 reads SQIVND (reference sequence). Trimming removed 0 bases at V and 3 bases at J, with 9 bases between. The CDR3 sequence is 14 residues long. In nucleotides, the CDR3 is TGTGCCAGTAGTATAGATCGGGGGAACTACGAGCAGTACTTC. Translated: CASSIDRGNYEQYF.

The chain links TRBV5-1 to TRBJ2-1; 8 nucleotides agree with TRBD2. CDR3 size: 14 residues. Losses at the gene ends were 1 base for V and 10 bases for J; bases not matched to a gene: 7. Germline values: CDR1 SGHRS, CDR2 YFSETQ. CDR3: CASSLNGLAWEQFF. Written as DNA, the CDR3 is TGCGCCAGCAGCTTGAATGGACTAGCATGGGAGCAGTTCTTC.

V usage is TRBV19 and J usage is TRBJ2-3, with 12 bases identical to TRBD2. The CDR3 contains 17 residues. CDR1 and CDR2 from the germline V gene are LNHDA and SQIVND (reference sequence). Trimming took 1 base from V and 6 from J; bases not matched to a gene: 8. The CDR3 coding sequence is TGTGCCAGTAGTATAGGACCTAGCGGGAGGGCCTCGGATACGCAGTATTTT. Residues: CASSIGPSGRASDTQYF. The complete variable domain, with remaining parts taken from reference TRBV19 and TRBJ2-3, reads DGGITQSPKYLFRKEGQNVTLSCEQNLNHDAMYWYRQDPGQGLRLIYYSQIVNDFQKGDIAEGYSVSREKKESFPLTVTSAQKNPTAFYLCASSIGPSGRASDTQYFGPGTRLTVL.

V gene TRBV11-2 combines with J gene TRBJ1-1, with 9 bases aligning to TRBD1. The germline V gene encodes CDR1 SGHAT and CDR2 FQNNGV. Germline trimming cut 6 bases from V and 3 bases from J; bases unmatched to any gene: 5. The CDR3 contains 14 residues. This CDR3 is CASSPDRGDTEAFF. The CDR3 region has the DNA TGTGCCAGCAGTCCGGACAGGGGCGACACTGAAGCTTTCTTT.

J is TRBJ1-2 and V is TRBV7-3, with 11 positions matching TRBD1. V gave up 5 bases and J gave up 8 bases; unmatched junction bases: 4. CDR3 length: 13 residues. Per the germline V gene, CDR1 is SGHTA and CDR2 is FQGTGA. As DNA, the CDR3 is TGTGCCAGCAGCCCCGGACAGGGGGCAGGCTACACCTTC. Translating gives CASSPGQGAGYTF.

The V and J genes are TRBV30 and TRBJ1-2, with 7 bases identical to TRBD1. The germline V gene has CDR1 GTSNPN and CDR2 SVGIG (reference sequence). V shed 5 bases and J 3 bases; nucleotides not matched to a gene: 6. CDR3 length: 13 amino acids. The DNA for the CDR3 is TGTGCCTGGTCTCCCGGGACAGACTATGGCTACACCTTC. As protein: CAWSPGTDYGYTF. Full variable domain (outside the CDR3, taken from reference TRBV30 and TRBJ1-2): SQTIHQWPATLVQPVGSPLSLECTVEGTSNPNLYWYRQAAGRGLQLLFYSVGIGQISSEVPQNLSASRPQDRQFILSSKKLLLSDSGFYLCAWSPGTDYGYTFGSGTRLTVV.

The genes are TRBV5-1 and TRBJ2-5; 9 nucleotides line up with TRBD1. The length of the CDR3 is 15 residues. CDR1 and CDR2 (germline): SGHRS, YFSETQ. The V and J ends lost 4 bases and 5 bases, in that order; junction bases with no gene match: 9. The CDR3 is CASSIDPGQGETQYF. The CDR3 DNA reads TGCGCCAGCAGCATAGATCCGGGACAGGGTGAGACCCAGTACTTC.

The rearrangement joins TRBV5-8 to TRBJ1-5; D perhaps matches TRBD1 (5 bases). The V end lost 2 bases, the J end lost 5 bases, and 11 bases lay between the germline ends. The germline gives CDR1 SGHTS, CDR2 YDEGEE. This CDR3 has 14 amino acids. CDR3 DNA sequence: TGTGCCAGCAGCTTAACAGGCGGCGATCAGCCCCAGCATTTT. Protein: CASSLTGGDQPQHF.